Shown below are 14 T cell receptor beta chains from a single sample sequenced in a study of untreated major depressive disorder. Study-level findings and limits: CD4+ T cells from depressed patients used TRBV05-01 (Vbeta 5.1) more often than controls.

The antigens of these receptors remain unknown. Some clones are missing from TCRdb's copy, which holds only in-frame ones; the method was immunoSEQ multiplex PCR. The sample carries about 25,000 clones, about 90% recorded once. The sequenced sample consisted of CD4+ T cells from PBMCs. These receptors were collected from a woman aged 25 to 39 with major depressive disorder.

The chain carries TRBV11-3 and TRBJ2-5; 12 bases are shared with TRBD2. The J segment lost 6 bases and the V segment lost 5 bases, leaving 16 bases of the junction unmatched. Germline V gene lookup returns CDR1 SGHNT and CDR2 YENEEA. The CDR3 loop spans 18 amino acids. CDR3 region: CASSMLLAGGNFGKTQYF. The CDR3 nucleotides read TGTGCCAGCAGCATGCTCCTAGCGGGAGGGAACTTCGGGAAGACCCAGTACTTC.

The rearrangement links TRBV5-1 to TRBJ2-1, with 9 bases that match TRBD2. The CDR3 has 16 residues. Germline trimming cut 2 bases from V and 0 bases from J; bases unmatched to any gene: 3. Germline CDR1 is SGHRS and CDR2 is YFSETQ. CDR3 sequence (DNA): TGCGCCAGCAGCTTTCTAGCGGGGAGCTCCTACAATGAGCAGTTCTTC. Its protein product is CASSFLAGSSYNEQFF.

The V and J genes are TRBV5-1 and TRBJ2-5; weak D call: TRBD1 (6 bases). The CDR3 is 15 amino acids. V was trimmed by 3 bases and J by 2 bases, leaving 14 bases between them. Germline CDR1 SGHRS, CDR2 YFSETQ. The CDR3, as DNA: TGCGCCAGCAGCTATCAGGGGAGTTGGCAAGAGACCCAGTACTTC. Amino acids: CASSYQGSWQETQYF.

The rearrangement uses TRBV11-2 and TRBJ2-1, with no clear D. V was pared by 0 bases and J by 9 bases, with 9 bases between. The CDR3 is made up of 13 amino acids. CDR1 and CDR2 from the germline V gene are SGHAT and FQNNGV. Here the CDR3 DNA reads TGTGCCAGCAGCTTAGATGTGTGGGCTGAGCAGTTCTTC. This codes for CASSLDVWAEQFF.

This rearrangement joins TRBV6-1 to TRBJ2-6, with D perhaps TRBD2 (7 bases). V shed 6 bases and J shed 0 bases, with 9 bases lying between them. This CDR3 region has 15 residues. Per the germline V gene, CDR1 is MNHNS and CDR2 is SASEGT. Written as DNA, the CDR3 is TGTGCCAGCAGGGCGGGGGCCTCTGGGGCCAACGTCCTGACTTTC. It codes for CASRAGASGANVLTF.

The chain links TRBV27 to TRBJ1-2; tentatively, D is TRBD1 (5 bases). CDR1 and CDR2 from the germline V gene are MNHEY and SMNVEV (reference sequence). Between the trimmed V and J ends, which lost 10 bases and 0 bases, there was a span of 18 bases. The CDR3 length is 15 residues. The CDR3 reads CATKSGTRANYGYTF. The CDR3 nucleotides are TGTGCCACTAAGTCTGGGACGAGAGCTAACTATGGCTACACCTTC.

This clone was seen once. The chain links TRBV5-6 to TRBJ1-5; D is unresolved. The V end lost 4 bases, the J end lost 10 bases, and 18 bases lay between the germline ends. The CDR3 consists of 14 residues. The germline CDR1 and CDR2 sequences are SGHDT and YYEEEE. The CDR3 sequence is CASSQTGGVSPQHF. The CDR3 DNA follows: TGTGCCAGCAGCCAGACGGGAGGAGTCAGCCCCCAGCATTTT. The full variable domain, rest sourced from reference TRBV5-6 and TRBJ1-5, is DAGVTQSPTHLIKTRGQQVTLRCSPKSGHDTVSWYQQALGQGPQFIFQYYEEEERQRGNFPDRFSGHQFPNYSSELNVNALLLGDSALYLCASSQTGGVSPQHFGDGTRLSIL.

The rearrangement uses TRBV27 and TRBJ2-7, with 7 bases that match TRBD1. The CDR3 runs to 15 residues. The germline V gene encodes CDR1 MNHEY and CDR2 SMNVEV (reference sequence). V gave up 4 bases and J gave up 4 bases; unmatched junction bases: 10. As DNA, the CDR3 is TGTGCCAGCAGTTCAGGGGGAGTAAGTATGTACGAGCAGTACTTC. This codes for CASSSGGVSMYEQYF.

The V call is TRBV6-7, the J call TRBJ2-1; perhaps TRBD2 as D (6 bases). TRBV6-7 qualifies as an ORF whose function is uncertain. Trimming took off 5 bases at V and 8 bases at J, with 16 bases between the two ends. This CDR3 spans 14 amino acids. Here the CDR3 DNA reads TGTGCCAGCAGTCCGTTGACTAGGGGCGATGAGCAGTTCTTC. It yields the protein CASSPLTRGDEQFF.

V is TRBV10-3 and J is TRBJ2-1; D may correspond to TRBD1 or TRBD2 (7 bases each). Germline V CDR1 and CDR2: ENHRY, SYGVKD. V was pared by 6 bases and J by 8 bases, with 20 bases between. The CDR3 has 15 residues. Here the CDR3 reads CAIRGGGQKPYEQFF. In DNA, the CDR3 is TGTGCCATCAGGGGAGGGGGACAGAAACCGTATGAGCAGTTCTTC.

This chain uses TRBV7-2 with TRBJ2-5; 9 bases map to TRBD2. This CDR3 has 18 amino acids. Germline V lookup: CDR1 SGHTA, CDR2 FQGNSA. Losses at the gene ends were 4 bases for V and 7 bases for J; bases not matched to a gene: 19. DNA for the CDR3: TGTGCCAGCAGCTCCTATGTTAGCGGGGGTAACAATCCGCGGACCCAGTACTTC. Encoded protein: CASSSYVSGGNNPRTQYF.

This rearrangement joins TRBV7-6 to TRBJ2-7, with D hard to call. Per germline, CDR1 SGHVS and CDR2 FNYEAQ. The CDR3 is made up of 14 amino acids. V was shortened by 3 bases and J by 5 bases, with 14 bases between the two germline ends. The CDR3 is CASSFSAMSNEQYF. The CDR3 region has the DNA TGTGCCAGCAGCTTTTCGGCTATGTCTAACGAGCAGTACTTC.

The chain recombines TRBV9 with TRBJ2-5; a weak D match, TRBD2 (5 bases). The CDR3 spans 14 residues. Germline loops: CDR1 SGDLS, CDR2 YYNGEE. Trimming took off 4 bases at V and 3 bases at J, with 13 bases between the two ends. The CDR3 sequence is CASSPRLGKETQYF. The DNA for the CDR3 is TGTGCCAGCAGCCCGAGACTCGGGAAAGAGACCCAGTACTTC.

The chain uses TRBV6-6 and TRBJ1-5; TRBD1 aligns across 7 bases. The junction had 4 bases not matched to a gene; V was cut back by 0 bases and J by 2 bases. The CDR3 length is 16 residues. Germline CDR1 reads MNHNY; CDR2 reads SVGAGI (reference sequence). CDR3 sequence reads: CASSYSEGAGNQPQHF. The CDR3 DNA is TGTGCCAGCAGTTACTCGGAGGGGGCGGGCAATCAGCCCCAGCATTTT.